The 18 T cell receptor beta chains below come from one sample, sequenced in a study of identical twins. From the 5' RACE reads, TCRdb called clonotypes with MiXCR, one entry per CDR3 protein. Of around 1.7 million distinct CDR3 sequences listed, about 30% are singletons. The sample consisted of cord blood. The receptors stem from a newborn girl in good health.

The chain uses TRBV28 and TRBJ1-2, with D perhaps matching TRBD1 (6 bases). Looked up from germline, CDR1 is MDHEN and CDR2 is SYDVKM. V lost 6 bases, J lost 7 bases, and 15 bases lay in between. CDR3 length: 13 amino acids. CDR3 in amino acids: CASRNRGGLGYTF. Here the CDR3 DNA reads TGTGCCAGCAGAAACCGAGGGGGTCTTGGCTACACCTTC.

This clonotype was recorded at least ten times. This chain joins TRBV28 and TRBJ1-1; D unclear. Trimming cost V 6 bases and J 5 bases, with 22 bases left between them. From germline, CDR1 is MDHEN and CDR2 SYDVKM. This CDR3 contains 16 residues. The CDR3 loop is CASSQPGFLSRTEAFF. DNA for the CDR3: TGTGCCAGCAGCCAACCCGGGTTCCTTTCCCGGACTGAAGCTTTCTTT.

The chain links TRBV25-1 to TRBJ1-2; 9 nucleotides agree with TRBD1. CDR3 length: 14 residues. V shed 3 bases, J shed 5 bases, and the junction held 4 bases outside the gene matches. Germline values: CDR1 MGHDK, CDR2 SYGVNS. CDR3 coding DNA: TGTGCCAGCAGTGACTTCGACAGGGGGTATGGCTACACCTTC. This codes for CASSDFDRGYGYTF.

This clonotype was seen more than once but under ten times. This chain joins TRBV12-3 or TRBV12-4 and TRBJ2-1; weak D call: TRBD2 (6 bases). With 6 bases removed from V and 6 bases from J, the gap between germline ends came to 18 bases. The CDR3 totals 15 residues. The CDR3 is CASRGRGRGVNEQFF. CDR3 sequence (DNA): TGTGCCAGCAGAGGACGAGGTCGCGGGGTCAATGAGCAGTTCTTC.

V and J are TRBV20-1 and TRBJ2-7, with D perhaps matching TRBD1 (7 bases). CDR1 and CDR2 from the germline V gene are DFQATT and SNEGSKA (reference sequence). The length of the CDR3 is 15 residues. Trimming left V 1 base short and J 0 bases short, with 13 bases between. The CDR3 spells CSARAAGGISYEQYF. CDR3 DNA sequence: TGCAGTGCTAGAGCCGCAGGGGGGATCTCCTACGAGCAGTACTTC.

Worth noting for this clonotype: A much larger clone sits a single nucleotide away, making a read error possible. The rearrangement uses TRBV5-1 and TRBJ2-7; possibly TRBD2 for D (5 bases). Germline V gene data show CDR1 as SGHRS and CDR2 as YFSETQ. Trimming removed 4 bases from V and 4 bases from J, with 15 bases in between. This CDR3 has 14 residues. The CDR3 nucleotides read TGCGCCAGCAGCGCGGACGGGGAAATATACGAGCAGTACTTC. Translated: CASSADGEIYEQYF.

The chain couples TRBV30 to TRBJ2-2; D is unresolved. Trimming took off 6 bases at V and 0 bases at J, with 11 bases between the two ends. CDR1 GTSNPN and CDR2 SVGIG come from the germline V gene (reference sequence). The CDR3 has 14 amino acids. CDR3 bases: TGTGCCTGCCACCGAAGACCGAACACCGGGGAGCTGTTTTTT. Its protein product is CACHRRPNTGELFF.

This clonotype was observed a handful of times. V is TRBV5-1 and J is TRBJ2-7; 8 nucleotides align to TRBD1. The CDR3 is 17 amino acids. V dropped 1 base and J dropped 3; count of bases not matched to a gene: 12. Germline loops: CDR1 SGHRS, CDR2 YFSETQ. CDR3 sequence (DNA): TGCGCCAGCAGCTTGCTCGCTCCGGGACAGGAGGTCTACGAGCAGTACTTC. The encoded protein is CASSLLAPGQEVYEQYF.

This clonotype was counted ten times or more. The rearrangement links TRBV2 to TRBJ2-1; 9 bases map to TRBD2. CDR1 and CDR2 from the germline V gene are SNHLY and FYNNEI. The CDR3 covers 15 residues. V shed 4 bases and J 4 bases; nucleotides not matched to a gene: 5. This CDR3 reads CASSGLAGPYNEQFF. The CDR3 coding sequence is TGTGCCAGCAGTGGTCTAGCGGGGCCGTACAATGAGCAGTTCTTC.

The V call is TRBV5-1, the J call TRBJ1-6; TRBD1 agrees at 11 bases. CDR1 and CDR2 (germline): SGHRS, YFSETQ. J was trimmed by 8 bases and V by 6 bases; bases with no gene match: 4. The CDR3 length is 14 residues. In DNA form, the CDR3 reads TGCGCCAGCACTCCGGGACAGGGGGATTCACCCCTCCACTTT. Translation: CASTPGQGDSPLHF.

The table lists this clonotype with a few counts. J is TRBJ2-7 and V is TRBV20-1, with unresolved D. Trimming cost V 5 bases and J 0 bases, with 17 bases left between them. The CDR3 is made up of 15 amino acids. CDR1 is DFQATT and CDR2 is SNEGSKA in the germline V gene (reference sequence). The CDR3 DNA sequence: TGCAGTGCTGCCCGTCGACTCGAGAGCTCCTACGAGCAGTACTTC. Encoded protein: CSAARRLESSYEQYF.

In its sample, this clonotype was seen a few times. This sequence joins TRBV10-3 and TRBJ1-1; possibly TRBD1 for D (5 bases). There are 12 residues in the CDR3. Germline V CDR1 and CDR2: ENHRY, SYGVKD. V was cut by 10 bases and J by 1 base, with 10 bases left in between. The CDR3 loop is CATGLENTEAFF. CDR3 nucleotides: TGTGCCACAGGGTTGGAGAACACTGAAGCTTTCTTT.

This clonotype was counted only a few times. V gene TRBV5-1 combines with J gene TRBJ1-2; no clear D. The CDR3 covers 13 residues. CDR1 is SGHRS and CDR2 is YFSETQ in the germline V gene. The V end was cut by 3 bases, the J end by 5 bases, with 11 bases between. The CDR3 sequence: CASSSSVRYGYTF. The CDR3 coding sequence is TGCGCCAGCAGCTCCTCCGTGAGATATGGCTACACCTTC.

This clonotype showed up just a few times. This may be a read error: a much more frequent sequence differs by one nucleotide. V gene TRBV11-2 combines with J gene TRBJ2-4, with unresolved D. This CDR3 has 13 residues. V lost 5 bases and J 5 bases, leaving 10 bases between the germline ends. The V gene's germline CDR1 is SGHAT and CDR2 FQNNGV. CDR3 DNA: TGTGCCAGCAGCCCGGTACTTGAAAACATTCAGTACTTC. Its protein product is CASSPVLENIQYF. The whole variable domain, remainder taken from reference TRBV11-2 and TRBJ2-4, is EAGVAQSPRYKIIEKRQSVAFWCNPISGHATLYWYQQILGQGPKLLIQFQNNGVVDDSQLPKDRFSAERLKGVDSTLKIQPAKLEDSAVYLCASSPVLENIQYFGAGTRLSVL.

The genes are TRBV20-1 and TRBJ2-7; 14 bases are shared with TRBD2. The J call may be faulty, since TRBJ2-5 better matches the DNA end. Per germline, CDR1 DFQATT and CDR2 SNEGSKA (reference sequence). This CDR3 has 15 residues. CDR3 DNA sequence: TGCAGTGCCCCGACTAGCGGGGGGGCCTCAGAGACCCAGTACTTC. It translates to CSAPTSGGASETQYF.

Only a few counts were recorded for this clonotype. This chain connects TRBV28 to TRBJ2-3; 7 nucleotides line up with TRBD1. The CDR3 has 16 amino acids. Germline V gene sequence: CDR1 MDHEN, CDR2 SYDVKM. The ends lost 5 bases at V and 0 bases at J; junction bases unmatched: 8. CDR3 protein: CASSLTGAFSTDTQYF. CDR3 DNA: TGTGCCAGCAGTCTTACAGGGGCCTTTAGCACAGATACGCAGTATTTT.

Notes on this clonotype: This may stem from a read error, because a much larger clone lies one nucleotide away. The chain links TRBV6-5 to TRBJ2-5, with D unclear. Germline CDR1 is MNHEY and CDR2 is SVGAGI. This CDR3 comprises 13 residues. The CDR3 protein is CASSYGNQETQSF. The CDR3 nucleotides are TGTGCCAGCAGTTACGGGAACCAAGAGACCCAGTCCTTC.

This clonotype showed up just a few times. This sequence joins TRBV28 and TRBJ2-7; 7 nucleotides align to TRBD1. Germline V lookup: CDR1 MDHEN, CDR2 SYDVKM. The CDR3 loop spans 14 amino acids. V shed 7 bases, J shed 3 bases, and the junction held 9 bases outside the gene matches. The CDR3 reads CASNKRGPGYEQYF. CDR3 nucleotide sequence: TGTGCCAGCAACAAGAGGGGGCCAGGCTACGAGCAGTACTTC.